Below, one TCR beta chain is given with its context. The table lists this clonotype with a few counts. What this receptor recognizes is not known. No base qualities exist here, and no much larger clone lies one base off it. This specimen belongs to a study of T cells in Graves' hyperthyroidism and ophthalmopathy (dated by TCRdb to about 2019). Broadly, across the study: Peripheral blood was sampled at the time of initial diagnosis, prior to any treatment. To identify distinguishing TCR V-J signatures, a discovery cohort of about a hundred patients was used, comprising roughly 45 with Graves' ophthalmopathy and some 60 with stable Graves' hyperthyroidism. Whether ophthalmopathy could be predicted prospectively was tested in an independent validation cohort made up of about 20 hyperthyroidism patients plus 17 patients who later progressed to ophthalmopathy. The 100 discovery patients were randomly divided into training and test sets at a 7:3 ratio. The study also compared thyroid tissue and blood T-cell repertoires from more than five Graves' hyperthyroidism patients. Once sampling was done, hyperthyroidism patients were given methimazole at a starting dose of 30 mg daily, whereas ophthalmopathy patients were given high-dose intravenous methylprednisolone. TCR Vbeta CDR3 sequencing of around 130 peripheral blood samples (over 40 ophthalmopathy, roughly 74 hyperthyroidism and some 17 progressor patients) is reported in the paper. Results and caveats for the whole study, not just this receptor: Most expanded thyroid clonotypes (frequency above 0.001) were also detected in blood, suggesting blood repertoires may reflect thyroid immune responses. In validation, the model predicted progression to ophthalmopathy with about 71% sensitivity and over 72% specificity, a median of 6.5 months before onset. No statistical method was used to fix the sample size in advance, and group allocation was not hidden from the investigators. A 13 V-J signature model separated ophthalmopathy from stable hyperthyroidism, with 87.88% sensitivity and 81% to 83% specificity in cross-validation and 80%/75% in testing.

In the ophthalmopathy patients, disease was moderately to severely active, with a Clinical Activity Score of 3 or more, a NOSPECS grade of 4 or more, and a duration of less than 3 months. Patients with uncontrolled infections, other autoimmune diseases, pregnancy or lactation were excluded. Diagnoses relied on clinical symptoms, serum thyroxine and TRAb, thyroid ultrasound and orbital computed tomography. Ficoll-Paque density gradient centrifugation was used to isolate PBMCs from approximately 10 ml of fresh peripheral blood. Trizol reagent was used to extract total RNA, and RNA quality was then checked on an Agilent 2100 Bioanalyzer. V is trimmed back by 0 bases and J by 7 bases, and the junction contains 5 bases that no gene match accounts for. CDR1 and CDR2 were assigned from the germline V gene as ENHRY and SYGVKD. The CDR3 contains 14 residues, cysteine and phenylalanine counted. This entry keeps only the CDR3 DNA: 42 bases, framed from base 1.

The TCR beta CDR3 regions were amplified from the RNA transcripts. The first round of RT-PCR for the TCR CDR3 was performed with the HTBI primer set and the Qiagen OneStep RT-PCR kit. Libraries were constructed in a second round of multiplex PCR, after which size selection and purification were performed. Paired-end sequencing of the libraries was performed with 100 bp reads on an Illumina HiSeq2000. Per the authors' processing: SOAPnuke was used to process the raw data, removing reads that contained adapters or uncalled bases, had a mean Phred below 15, or lacked an exact match to the constant primer or identifier. High-quality paired reads were merged with COPE v1.2.5, and unique nucleotide sequences were defined as clonotypes. Clonotypes were aligned to IMGT TRBV, TRBD and TRBJ reference segments using MiTCR v1.1. Analysis was restricted to V-J combinations with a frequency above 0.0001, which covered 99% to 99.2% of repertoires. The TCS score was defined as F50 (clonal expansion) divided by E x V (chaos), with BLOSUM62-based TCRdist calculated between CDR3 peptides within each V-J. Welch's t-statistics and random forest reduced around 550 V-J features to some 14, which were used in a naive Bayes classifier (R e1071). TCRdb handled the public reads itself, with Q25 trimming in fastp and clone calling in MiXCR, and kept productive beta chains. Identical CDR3 protein sequences are pooled into one entry, listed with their most common genes and DNA. The V and J calls were determined by TCRdb, not by the authors. Present in this sample are 450,000 to 650,000 distinct CDR3 sequences, roughly a sixth of which were seen just once. The top ten hold around 17% of the sample.

The chain uses TRBV10-3 and TRBJ1-2; 7 middle bases align to TRBD1. Sequencing input: blood. This sequence was found in a young woman with Graves' ophthalmopathy. The nucleotide sequence reads TGTGCCATCAGTGAGTCGACAGGGTGGATTGGCTACACCTTC. The encoded protein is CAISESTGWIGYTF.